This T cell receptor beta chain is drawn from a study of blood T cell repertoires in COVID-19. Study-level information: COVID-19 samples, acute and convalescent, were from the United States, Italy and Spain. PBMCs, B-cell-depleted T cells, or T cells provided the cDNA or gDNA that made up the material.

Original processing methods: Amplification of reference gene primers provided the estimated nucleated cell counts. Repertoires were generated with immunoSEQ multiplex PCR, while TCRdb's copy carries only in-frame clones and drops some. That table furnishes V, J and clone size, whereas the DNA furnished D and trimming. Of 65,000 to 85,000 clones listed, around 83% are singletons. The V end lost 8 bases, the J end lost 1 base, and 11 bases lay between the germline ends. The CDR3 contains 13 residues. Germline values: CDR1 MNHEY, CDR2 SVGAGI. The sequenced sample consisted of peripheral blood. The sequence was collected from a man between 50 and 59 years old with active COVID-19. The chain uses TRBV6-5 and TRBJ1-1; D not certain. The CDR3 here is CASSGRENTEAFF. CDR3 coding DNA: TGTGCCAGCTCGGGGAGAGAGAACACTGAAGCTTTCTTT.